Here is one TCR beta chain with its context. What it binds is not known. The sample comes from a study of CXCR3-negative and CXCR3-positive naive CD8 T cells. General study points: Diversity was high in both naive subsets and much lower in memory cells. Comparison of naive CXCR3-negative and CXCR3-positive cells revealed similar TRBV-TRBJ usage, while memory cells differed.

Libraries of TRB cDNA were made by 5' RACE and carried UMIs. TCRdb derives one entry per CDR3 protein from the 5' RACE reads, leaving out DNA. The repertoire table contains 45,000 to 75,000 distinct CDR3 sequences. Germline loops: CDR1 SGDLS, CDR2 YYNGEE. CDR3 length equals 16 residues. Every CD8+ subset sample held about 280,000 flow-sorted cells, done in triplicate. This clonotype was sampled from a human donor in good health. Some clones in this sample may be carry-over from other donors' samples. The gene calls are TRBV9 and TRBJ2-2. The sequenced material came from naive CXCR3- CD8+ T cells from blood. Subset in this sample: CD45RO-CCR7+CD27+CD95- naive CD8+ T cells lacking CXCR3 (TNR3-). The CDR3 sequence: CASSVAQVRNTGELFF.